This T cell receptor (beta chain) emerged from a study of patients and donors after allogeneic stem cell transplantation. TCRdb reprocessed the RT-PCR reads via MiXCR and lists one record per CDR3 protein. The table includes about 70,000 distinct CDR3 sequences, less than 30% detected once. The CDR3 consists of 13 residues. Trimming shortened V by 3 bases and J by 5 bases, and 13 bases separated the two germline ends. CDR1 SQVTM and CDR2 ANQGSEA come from the germline V gene. The sample was blood, either unsorted or a sorted T cell fraction (not recorded which). This TCR was recovered from a human donor who was either an allogeneic HSCT recipient or a stem cell or donor lymphocyte infusion donor (not recorded which). It is not recorded whose cells these are; they may come from a transplant donor. The chain carries TRBV29-1 and TRBJ2-5, with D possibly being TRBD1 (5 bases). The CDR3 coding sequence is TGCAGCGTTGATCCAGGGCCCCGGGAGACCCAGTACTTC. It codes for CSVDPGPRETQYF.